Only a few counts were recorded for the clone carrying this TCR beta chain. Combining a sample-barcoded 5' primer with a J-beta primer mix, a second PCR ran for roughly 7 to 12 cycles. Each cDNA molecule carried a tag from a template-switch adaptor that contained 12 random nucleotides. In TCRdb, the 5' RACE reads were re-called with MiXCR into one record per CDR3 protein. Of around 700,000 distinct CDR3 sequences listed, around 25% were seen once; the top ten hold under 9.5%. This sample was included in a study of blood T cells in healthy people across ages. Germline assignment: CDR1 MNHEY and CDR2 SVGEGT. V was trimmed by 2 bases and J by 2 bases, leaving 15 bases between them. The CDR3 consists of 16 residues. The sample also formed part of further work on T cells of mothers and their children. As that study records: Reverse transcription into cDNA received all extracted RNA, at approximately 1.5 ug per 15 ul. Some 2.7 million TCR beta reads per child versus over 9.5 million per mother. Slightly higher, non-significant overlap characterized related mother-child pairs relative to unrelated pairs.

Sample: blood. This chain links TRBV6-2 or TRBV6-3 with TRBJ2-5; D possibly corresponds to TRBD2 (6 bases). This clonotype was sampled from a boy aged 5 to 17 in good health. CDR3 in DNA: TGTGCCAGCAGTTACGGGACTGGGAAGAATCAAGAGACCCAGTACTTC. Protein: CASSYGTGKNQETQYF.